The entry that follows covers one TCR beta chain sequence. What it binds is not known. TCRdb's table, derived via immunoSEQ multiplex PCR, lists solely in-frame clones and lacks some. The sample has some 58,000 clones, about 89% seen once. CDR3 length: 16 amino acids. V shed 4 bases and J shed 0 bases, with 14 bases lying between them. Germline V gives CDR1 SGHTS, CDR2 YDEGEE. The sample is drawn from a study of OX40 agonist ivuxolimab in advanced cancers. Looking at the study overall: Patients with hepatocellular carcinoma, melanoma, renal cell or head and neck cancer made up the dose-escalation patients. Partial responses were observed in three patients, of whom one had hepatocellular carcinoma and two had cutaneous melanoma.

Overall study results and limits: In CD8+ T cells, expanded clones were on average more numerous than in CD4+.

The clonotype comes from an adult with an advanced solid tumor such as melanoma, head and neck, liver or kidney cancer. V and J are TRBV5-8 and TRBJ1-5; D call uncertain. Sequences were derived from CD4+ or CD8+ T cells sorted from blood, sampled in a trial of the OX40 agonist ivuxolimab. The CDR3: CASSRSRPISNQPQHF. CDR3 bases: TGTGCCAGCAGCCGATCTCGACCGATTAGCAATCAGCCCCAGCATTTT.